These T cell receptor beta chains were read from a single sample in a study of blood T cell repertoires in COVID-19. This table comes from immunoSEQ multiplex PCR, and its TCRdb copy is limited to in-frame clones, with some not included. Of roughly 81,000 clones in the sample, approximately 88% were seen once. Material: peripheral blood. The receptors were gathered from a man aged 25 to 40 with acute or convalescent COVID-19. The CDR3 runs from the conserved cysteine through the conserved F or W. Each record gives: V gene, J gene, CDR3 protein.

TRBV27	TRBJ2-7	CASSSSPGQGKQYF
TRBV3-1/TRBV3-2	TRBJ2-2	CASSHGGGGELFF
TRBV15	TRBJ2-7	CATSDGQGGIYEQYF
TRBV5-4	TRBJ2-1	CASSPTGGGRLNEQFF
TRBV6-5	TRBJ1-5	CASSRGVTQPQHF
TRBV5-6	TRBJ2-5	CASSLLGIAGGGETQYF
TRBV7-8	TRBJ2-5	CASDRGEETQYF
TRBV11-2	TRBJ1-5	CASSLVADQPQHF
TRBV19	TRBJ2-2	CASTPTEGYTGELFF
TRBV25-1	TRBJ1-2	CASSEGGRRGYTF
TRBV19	TRBJ2-2	CAIKRGHTGELFF
TRBV5-6	TRBJ1-5	CASSRTGYSNQPQHF
TRBV7-2	TRBJ1-2	CASSPQTGIYGYTF
TRBV2	TRBJ2-7	CASNVRGSYEQYF